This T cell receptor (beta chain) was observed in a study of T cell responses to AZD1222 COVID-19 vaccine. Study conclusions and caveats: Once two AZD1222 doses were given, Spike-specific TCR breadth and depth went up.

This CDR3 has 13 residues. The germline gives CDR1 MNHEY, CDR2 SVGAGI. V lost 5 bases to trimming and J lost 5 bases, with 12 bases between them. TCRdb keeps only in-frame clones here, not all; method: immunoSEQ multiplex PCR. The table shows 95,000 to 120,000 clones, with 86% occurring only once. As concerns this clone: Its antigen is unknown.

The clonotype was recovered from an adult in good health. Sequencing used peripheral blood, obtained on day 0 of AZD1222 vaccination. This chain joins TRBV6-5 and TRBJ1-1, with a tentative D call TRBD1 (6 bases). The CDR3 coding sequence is TGTGCCAGCAGTCCACCAGGGGAAACTGAAGCTTTCTTT. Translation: CASSPPGETEAFF.